The 30 T cell receptor beta chains below all came from one sample that was sequenced in a study of read filtering for tumor transcriptome and immune sequencing. This library used around 400 ng RNA and molecular barcoded adaptors spanning alpha/delta and beta/gamma chains. Each CDR3 protein is one row after TCRdb ran MiXCR on the reads. The repertoire includes 40,000 or so distinct CDR3 sequences, 13% of them detected once, and around 30% sits in the top ten. The specimen was a population of CD138-negative cells sorted from bone marrow. The receptors originated from a donor aged 40 or over with multiple myeloma.

This clonotype was found many times. The chain joins TRBV14 to TRBJ2-1; 9 nucleotides line up with TRBD2. After removal of 4 bases from V and 7 bases from J, the junction contained 5 bases not matched to a gene. This CDR3 contains 14 residues. From germline, CDR1 is SGHDN and CDR2 FVKESK. In DNA, the CDR3 is TGTGCCAGCAGCCTTAGACTAGCGGCGAATGAGCAGTTCTTC. Its translation: CASSLRLAANEQFF.

Note on this clonotype: A much more abundant neighbour one base away suggests this may be a read error. J is TRBJ2-5 and V is TRBV7-2; D call uncertain. Germline CDR1 reads SGHTA; CDR2 reads FQGNSA. The CDR3 has 13 residues. The DNA for the CDR3 is TGTTCCAGCAGTCTCGGTCATCAAGAGACCCAGTACTTC. It specifies CSSSLGHQETQYF.

This clonotype was seen at least ten times. V usage is TRBV29-1 and J usage is TRBJ1-2, with D perhaps TRBD1 (6 bases). With 7 bases removed from V and 3 bases from J, the gap between germline ends came to 18 bases. This CDR3 region has 14 residues. Germline CDR1 SQVTM, CDR2 ANQGSEA. The DNA of the CDR3 is TGCAGCGCCGCCCGGACAGTGATGGACTATGGCTACACCTTC. This sequence encodes CSAARTVMDYGYTF.

This clonotype was picked up many times. V gene TRBV19 combines with J gene TRBJ1-1; unclear D gene. V was pared by 7 bases and J by 3 bases, with 6 bases between. The CDR3 runs to 11 residues. Germline loops: CDR1 LNHDA, CDR2 SQIVND (reference sequence). The CDR3 sequence: CASTLDTEAFF. In nucleotides, the CDR3 is TGTGCCAGTACCCTTGACACTGAAGCTTTCTTT.

This clonotype appeared many times. The V call is TRBV2, the J call TRBJ1-2, with D uncertain. V lost 11 bases and J lost 2, with 9 bases in between. The germline V gene encodes CDR1 SNHLY and CDR2 FYNNEI. The CDR3 spans 11 residues. CDR3 loop: CAVGRNYGYTF. The CDR3 nucleotides are TGTGCCGTCGGTCGGAACTATGGCTACACCTTC.

In its sample, this clonotype was seen many times. CDR3 amino acids: CASRPGLAVNEQYF. In DNA, the CDR3 is TGTGCCAGCAGGCCGGGACTAGCGGTGAACGAGCAGTACTTC. This chain joins TRBV7-2 and TRBJ2-7, with TRBD2 matching 11 bases. CDR1 and CDR2 from the germline V gene are SGHTA and FQGNSA. The CDR3 extends over 14 amino acids. J gave up 5 bases and V 6 bases, and 6 bases lay outside the gene matches.

This clonotype was counted many times. The chain has TRBV6-2 or TRBV6-3 and TRBJ2-5; 9 nucleotides line up with TRBD2. This CDR3 contains 15 residues. Germline V gene sequence: CDR1 MNHEY, CDR2 SVGEGT. Trimming cost V 7 bases and J 1 base; bases outside gene matches: 7. Here the CDR3 reads CASTASGRTQETQYF. CDR3 DNA: TGTGCCAGCACGGCCAGCGGGAGGACCCAAGAGACCCAGTACTTC.

This clonotype occurred a few times. The rearrangement joins TRBV27 to TRBJ2-5; D unclear. This CDR3 region has 13 residues. Per the germline V gene, CDR1 is MNHEY and CDR2 is SMNVEV (reference sequence). V lost 3 bases to trimming and J lost 4 bases, with 9 bases between them. The DNA for the CDR3 is TGTGCCAGCAGTTTGATGGTAGGAGAGACCCAGTACTTC. Amino acid sequence: CASSLMVGETQYF.

The rearrangement links TRBV28 to TRBJ1-3, with a possible D match to TRBD1 (5 bases). The CDR3 is 16 residues long. Germline V lookup: CDR1 MDHEN, CDR2 SYDVKM. Trimming removed 4 bases from V and 2 bases from J, with 15 bases in between. CDR3 nucleotides: TGTGCCAGCAGTTCCCCAGCAGGGAAGACTGGAAACACCATATATTTT. Translation: CASSSPAGKTGNTIYF.

This clonotype was seen at least ten times. V is TRBV6-6 and J is TRBJ2-1; D gene unclear. The CDR3 is 12 residues long. In germline, CDR1 is MNHNY, CDR2 SVGAGI (reference sequence). V was cut by 2 bases and J by 8 bases, with 7 bases left in between. Here the CDR3 reads CASSYNRDEQFF. In DNA form, the CDR3 reads TGTGCCAGCAGTTACAATAGAGATGAGCAGTTCTTC.

This chain links TRBV7-9 with TRBJ2-2; D uncertain. With 8 bases removed from V and 1 base from J, the gap between germline ends came to 11 bases. In germline, CDR1 is SEHNR, CDR2 FQNEAQ (reference sequence). The CDR3 is 14 residues long. The DNA for the CDR3 is TGTGCCAGCGAAACTAATGTGAACACCGGGGAGCTGTTTTTT. Translating gives CASETNVNTGELFF.

The table lists this clonotype with many counts. The chain has TRBV28 and TRBJ2-5; 12 positions agree with TRBD1. The ends lost 5 bases at V and 5 bases at J; junction bases unmatched: 6. Germline CDR1 and CDR2: MDHEN and SYDVKM. The CDR3 contains 15 residues. CDR3: CASSDPGQGAETQYF. The CDR3 bases are TGTGCCAGCAGTGACCCGGGACAGGGGGCCGAGACCCAGTACTTC.

Points on this clonotype: With a far larger clone one base away, a read error is the likely cause. The chain couples TRBV4-1 to TRBJ1-1, with 7 bases lining up with TRBD1. Germline V gene data show CDR1 as MGHRA and CDR2 as YSYEKL. The junction had 6 bases not matched to a gene; V was cut back by 4 bases and J by 1 base. The CDR3 contains 15 residues. CDR3 in DNA: TGCGCCAGCAGCCCCTCGACAGGGTGGAACACTGAAGCTTTCTTT. It yields the protein CASSPSTGWNTEAFF.

This clonotype was detected ten times or more. The genes are TRBV20-1 and TRBJ2-5; 8 nucleotides agree with TRBD1. Looked up from germline, CDR1 is DFQATT and CDR2 is SNEGSKA (reference sequence). V shed 6 bases and J 5 bases; nucleotides not matched to a gene: 8. The length of the CDR3 is 13 residues. The CDR3 DNA follows: TGCAGTGCCCACGGACAGGGTTTTGAGACCCAGTACTTC. Amino acids: CSAHGQGFETQYF.

There are many counts of this clonotype. CDR3 in DNA: TGCAGTGCTGCTGGCAGGTCAAAATATAGCAATCAGCCCCAGCATTTT. It encodes CSAAGRSKYSNQPQHF. The chain couples TRBV20-1 to TRBJ1-5; no definite D call. The CDR3 has 16 amino acids. V lost 5 bases and J lost 0, with 17 bases in between. Germline assignment: CDR1 DFQATT and CDR2 SNEGSKA (reference sequence).

Many counts were recorded for this clonotype. The chain is built from TRBV20-1 and TRBJ2-1; perhaps TRBD2 as D (5 bases). Germline CDR1 reads DFQATT; CDR2 reads SNEGSKA (reference sequence). The V and J ends lost 0 bases and 8 bases respectively, with 20 bases between them. This CDR3 is built from 16 residues. This CDR3 is CSARDPALGAVDEQFF. The CDR3 DNA reads as TGCAGTGCTAGAGACCCGGCGCTGGGAGCTGTCGATGAGCAGTTCTTC.

There are a few counts of this clonotype. The J gene is TRBJ2-5, the V gene TRBV20-1; 10 bases align to TRBD2. The V and J ends lost 7 bases and 0 bases, in that order; junction bases with no gene match: 5. CDR3 length: 14 residues. Germline lookup yields CDR1 DFQATT and CDR2 SNEGSKA (reference sequence). In nucleotides, the CDR3 is TGCAGTGGGGGGCTAGCGGGAGACCAAGAGACCCAGTACTTC. This gives the protein CSGGLAGDQETQYF.

This clonotype was observed at least ten times. This likely reflects a read error, since a far larger clone is one base away. This rearrangement joins TRBV20-1 to TRBJ2-7; perhaps TRBD2 as D (6 bases). The CDR3 contains 16 residues. CDR1 is DFQATT, CDR2 SNEGSKA, per germline (reference sequence). V was cut by 0 bases and J by 7 bases, with 22 bases left in between. CDR3: CSARDPARGADDEQYF. The CDR3 DNA sequence: TGCAGTGCTAGAGACCCGGCGCGGGGAGCTGACGATGAGCAGTACTTC.

This clonotype came up many times. The V gene is TRBV21-1, the J gene TRBJ2-1. TRBV21-1 has pseudogene status. CDR3 length: 17 amino acids. CDR3 DNA: TGTGCCAGCAGCCCTGGAACACATGGGAGTTCCTACAATGAGCAGTTCTTC. It yields the protein CASSPGTHGSSYNEQFF.

This clonotype was seen repeatedly, ten times or more. The chain combines TRBV7-9 with TRBJ1-4, with 7 positions matching TRBD1. Trimming at V came to 2 bases and at J to 0 bases, leaving 3 bases not matched to a gene. CDR1 and CDR2 (germline): SEHNR, FQNEAQ (reference sequence). The CDR3 has 16 amino acids. The CDR3 DNA reads as TGTGCCAGCAGCTTAACCGGGACAGCAACTAATGAAAAACTGTTTTTT. Protein sequence: CASSLTGTATNEKLFF.

This clonotype is categorized as medium-sized. The V gene is TRBV29-1, the J gene TRBJ2-3; TRBD2 might be the D (6 bases). Germline-derived CDR1 and CDR2 are SQVTM and ANQGSEA. The V and J ends lost 7 bases and 0 bases respectively, with 11 bases between them. The CDR3 covers 13 residues. CDR3 sequence: CSARSGSTDTQYF. CDR3 nucleotide sequence: TGCAGCGCCCGTAGCGGAAGCACAGATACGCAGTATTTT.

Concerning this clonotype: Because it lacks the conserved phenylalanine or tryptophan at the end, this CDR3 is likely a read error. J is TRBJ2-1 and V is TRBV28, with unresolved D. This CDR3 comprises 12 residues. Trimming left V 11 bases short and J 0 bases short, with 8 bases between. Germline V gene data show CDR1 as MDHEN and CDR2 as SYDVKM. CDR3 sequence (DNA): TGTGCCGGCAAGAGCTCCTACAATGAGCAGTTCCTC. Protein: CAGKSSYNEQFL.

The sample holds many counts of this clonotype. The chain joins TRBV7-2 to TRBJ2-3; D ambiguous. Trimming took 1 base from V and 1 from J, leaving 6 bases between them. Germline CDR1 reads SGHTA; CDR2 reads FQGNSA. The CDR3 covers 14 residues. The CDR3 region is CASSLVSRTDTQYF. The CDR3 DNA follows: TGTGCCAGCAGCTTAGTCAGCCGCACAGATACGCAGTATTTT.

This clonotype was found many times. The rearrangement joins TRBV7-2 to TRBJ2-3; D is unresolved. Looked up from germline, CDR1 is SGHTA and CDR2 is FQGNSA. CDR3 length: 11 amino acids. The V end was cut by 11 bases, the J end by 6 bases, with 12 bases between. This CDR3 is CASELGDTQYF. In DNA form, the CDR3 reads TGTGCCTCCGAACTTGGCGATACGCAGTATTTT.

This clonotype was counted a few times. At one boundary the junction diverges from the germline segment, which might be a read error. V usage is TRBV5-1 and J usage is TRBJ2-2, with D maybe TRBD1 (6 bases). Germline CDR1 and CDR2: SGHRS and YFSETQ. CDR3 length: 15 amino acids. The chain's CDR3 is CASTLLTGNTGELFF. The CDR3 nucleotides are TGCGCCAGCACCTTGTTGACAGGGAACACCGGGGAGCTGTTTTTT.

There are many counts of this clonotype. This chain uses TRBV29-1 with TRBJ1-4; the D gene is possibly TRBD1 (6 bases). The CDR3 consists of 13 residues. Germline values: CDR1 SQVTM, CDR2 ANQGSEA. The V end was cut by 1 base, the J end by 12 bases, with 15 bases between. This CDR3 is CSVEGTVADQLFF. As DNA, the CDR3 is TGCAGCGTTGAAGGGACAGTAGCTGATCAACTGTTTTTT.

This clonotype was seen repeatedly, ten times or more. This sequence joins TRBV11-2 and TRBJ2-7, with D hard to call. This CDR3 region has 15 residues. The germline CDR1 and CDR2 sequences are SGHAT and FQNNGV. V was shortened by 2 bases and J by 7 bases, with 18 bases between the two germline ends. The CDR3: CASSLLLGPLGEQYF. In DNA form, the CDR3 reads TGTGCCAGCAGCTTACTCCTAGGACCACTGGGGGAGCAGTACTTC.

Many counts were recorded for this clonotype. The V call is TRBV15, the J call TRBJ2-6; D remains ambiguous. Looked up from germline, CDR1 is LNHNV and CDR2 is YYDKDF (reference sequence). This CDR3 comprises 15 residues. V lost 0 bases and J lost 6, with 9 bases in between. The CDR3 DNA reads as TGTGCCACCAGCAGAGAAGGCCCGGTGGCCAACGTCCTGACTTTC. This gives the protein CATSREGPVANVLTF.

This clonotype was seen ten or more times. V and J are TRBV5-1 and TRBJ2-2; TRBD2 matches 10 bases. CDR3 length equals 15 residues. Germline V gene lookup returns CDR1 SGHRS and CDR2 YFSETQ. V lost 7 bases to trimming and J lost 1 base; unmatched junction nucleotides: 4. CDR3 in DNA: TGCGCCAGCCGTGGACTAGCGGTGAACACCGGGGAGCTGTTTTTT. It yields the protein CASRGLAVNTGELFF.

There are many counts of this clonotype. The genes are TRBV10-3 and TRBJ2-2; 7 positions match TRBD2. The junction had 14 bases not matched to a gene; V was cut back by 6 bases and J by 7 bases. The germline gives CDR1 ENHRY, CDR2 SYGVKD. The CDR3 sequence is 16 residues long. The CDR3 sequence is CAISGGTNREDGELFF. The CDR3 DNA reads TGTGCCATCAGCGGAGGGACTAACCGGGAGGACGGGGAGCTGTTTTTT.